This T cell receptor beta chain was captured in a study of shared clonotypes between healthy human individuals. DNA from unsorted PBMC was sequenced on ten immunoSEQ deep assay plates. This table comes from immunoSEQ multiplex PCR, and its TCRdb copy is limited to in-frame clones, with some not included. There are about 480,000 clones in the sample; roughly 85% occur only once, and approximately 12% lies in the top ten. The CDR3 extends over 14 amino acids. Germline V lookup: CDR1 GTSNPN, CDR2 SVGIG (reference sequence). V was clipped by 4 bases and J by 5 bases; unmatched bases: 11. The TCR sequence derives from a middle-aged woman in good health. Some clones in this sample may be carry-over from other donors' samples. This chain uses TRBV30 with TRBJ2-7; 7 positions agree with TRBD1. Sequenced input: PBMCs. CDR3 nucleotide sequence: TGTGCCTGGACCTTAGGGGACAGCGCCGACGAGCAGTACTTC. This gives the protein CAWTLGDSADEQYF.